The 5 T cell receptor beta chains presented below share a single source sample, sequenced in a study of shared clonotypes between healthy human individuals. Generated by immunoSEQ multiplex PCR, the TCRdb table keeps only in-frame clones and is missing some. Of a few hundred thousand clones in the sample, around 97% were seen once. Input material: naive CD4+ T cells sorted from blood. Described subset: CD45RA+ positively selected. Receptors were obtained from a young woman in good health.

The chain links TRBV7-6 to TRBJ2-7; 7 nucleotides match TRBD1. Unmatched junction bases numbered 9, after V lost 5 bases and J lost 5 bases. CDR1 is SGHVS, CDR2 FNYEAQ, per germline. The CDR3 is 14 amino acids. The CDR3 is CASSPTTQGNEQYF. For the CDR3, the DNA is TGTGCCAGCAGCCCGACGACACAGGGGAACGAGCAGTACTTC.

This clone was picked up one time. The chain is built from TRBV5-4 and TRBJ2-7, with D possibly matching TRBD2 (6 bases). The V gene lost 0 bases and the J gene lost 3 bases, with 13 bases spanning the gap. There are 15 residues in the CDR3. Germline CDR1 reads SGHNT; CDR2 reads YYREEE (reference sequence). The CDR3 region is CASSLDGGLYYEQYF. CDR3 sequence (DNA): TGTGCCAGCAGCTTGGATGGGGGACTGTACTACGAGCAGTACTTC.

The rearrangement joins TRBV4-2 to TRBJ2-3; D possibly corresponds to TRBD2 (6 bases). Trimming cost V 1 base and J 3 bases, with 8 bases left between them. The CDR3 consists of 14 residues. Germline CDR1 and CDR2: LGHNA and YNFKEQ. In nucleotides, the CDR3 is TGTGCCAGCAGCCAAGCGGGAGAAACAGATACGCAGTATTTT. Its protein is CASSQAGETDTQYF.

The rearrangement uses TRBV6-6 and TRBJ2-1; D possibly corresponds to TRBD2 (5 bases). V was shortened by 0 bases and J by 0 bases, with 9 bases between the two germline ends. This CDR3 is built from 16 residues. CDR1 is MNHNY, CDR2 SVGAGI, per germline (reference sequence). The CDR3 sequence: CASSYSRGNSYNEQFF. The CDR3 DNA reads TGTGCCAGCAGTTACTCGAGAGGGAACTCCTACAATGAGCAGTTCTTC.

J is TRBJ2-1 and V is TRBV9; possible D gene TRBD2, 6 bases. Deletions cut 7 bases from V and 2 bases from J, with 16 bases between. The CDR3 totals 15 residues. In germline, CDR1 is SGDLS, CDR2 YYNGEE. The CDR3 nucleotides read TGTGCCAGCGGGGGGAGTGCCCAACCCTACAATGAGCAGTTCTTC. Its protein product is CASGGSAQPYNEQFF.